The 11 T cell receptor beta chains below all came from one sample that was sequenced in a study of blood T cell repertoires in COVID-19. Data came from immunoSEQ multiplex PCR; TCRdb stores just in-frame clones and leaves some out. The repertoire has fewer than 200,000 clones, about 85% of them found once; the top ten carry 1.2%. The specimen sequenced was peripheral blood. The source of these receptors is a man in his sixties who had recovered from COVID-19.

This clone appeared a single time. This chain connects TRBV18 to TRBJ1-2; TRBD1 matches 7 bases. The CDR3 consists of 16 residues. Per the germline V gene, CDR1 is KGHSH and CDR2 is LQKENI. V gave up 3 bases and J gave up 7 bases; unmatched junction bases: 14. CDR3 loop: CASSPLKGARGSGYTF. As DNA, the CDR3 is TGTGCCAGCTCACCTCTAAAGGGGGCCCGCGGAAGTGGCTACACCTTC.

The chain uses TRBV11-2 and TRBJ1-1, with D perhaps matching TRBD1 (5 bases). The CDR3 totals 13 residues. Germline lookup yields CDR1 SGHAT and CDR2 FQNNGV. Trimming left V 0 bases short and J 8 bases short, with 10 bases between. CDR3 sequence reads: CASSLDSRTEAFF. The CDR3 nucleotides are TGTGCCAGCAGCTTAGATTCAAGGACAGAAGCTTTCTTT.

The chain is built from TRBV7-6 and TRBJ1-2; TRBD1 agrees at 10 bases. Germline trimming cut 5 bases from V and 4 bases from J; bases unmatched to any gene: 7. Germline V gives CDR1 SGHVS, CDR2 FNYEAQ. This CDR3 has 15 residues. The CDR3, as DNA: TGTGCCAGCAGCCCAGAGGGACAGGGGCCCTATGGCTACACCTTC. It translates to CASSPEGQGPYGYTF.

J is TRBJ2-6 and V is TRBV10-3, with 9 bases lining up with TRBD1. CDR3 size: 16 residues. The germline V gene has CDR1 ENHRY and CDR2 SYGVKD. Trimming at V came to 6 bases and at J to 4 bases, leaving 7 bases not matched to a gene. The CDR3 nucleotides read TGTGCCATCAGGCGGGACAGGGCTGCCGGGGCCAACGTCCTGACTTTC. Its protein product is CAIRRDRAAGANVLTF.

The CDR3 coding sequence is TGTGCCAGCAGTGATCAGACAGACAATGAGCAGTTCTTC. Its translation is CASSDQTDNEQFF. The chain combines TRBV25-1 with TRBJ2-1, with D perhaps matching TRBD1 (5 bases). Germline V lookup: CDR1 MGHDK, CDR2 SYGVNS. CDR3 length: 13 residues. Trimming took off 3 bases at V and 5 bases at J, with 8 bases between the two ends.

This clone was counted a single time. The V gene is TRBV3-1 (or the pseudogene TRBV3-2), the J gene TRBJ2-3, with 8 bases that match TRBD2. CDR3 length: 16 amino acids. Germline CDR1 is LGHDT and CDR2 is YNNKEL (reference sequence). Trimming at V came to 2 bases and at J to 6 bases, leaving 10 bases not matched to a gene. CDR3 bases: TGTGCCAGCAGCCAATGGACGGGGGGGCATAGCGATACGCAGTATTTT. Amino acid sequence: CASSQWTGGHSDTQYF.

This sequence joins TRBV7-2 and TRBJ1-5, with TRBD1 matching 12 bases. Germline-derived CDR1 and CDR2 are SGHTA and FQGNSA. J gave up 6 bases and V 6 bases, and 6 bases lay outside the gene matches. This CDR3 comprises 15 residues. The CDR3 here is CASREGQGASQPQHF. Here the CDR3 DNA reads TGTGCCAGCAGGGAGGGACAGGGGGCATCTCAGCCCCAGCATTTT.

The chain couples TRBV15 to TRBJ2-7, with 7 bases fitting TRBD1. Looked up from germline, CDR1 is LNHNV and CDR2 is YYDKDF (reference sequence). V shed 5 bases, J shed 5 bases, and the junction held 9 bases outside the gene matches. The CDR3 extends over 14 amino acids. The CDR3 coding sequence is TGTGCCACCAGCCCTCCCTGGGACAGCCACGAGCAGTACTTC. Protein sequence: CATSPPWDSHEQYF.

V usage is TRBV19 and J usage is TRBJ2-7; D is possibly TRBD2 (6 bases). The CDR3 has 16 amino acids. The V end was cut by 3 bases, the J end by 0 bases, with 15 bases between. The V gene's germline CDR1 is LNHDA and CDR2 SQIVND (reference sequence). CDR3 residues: CASSMGGRGSSYEQYF. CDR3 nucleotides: TGTGCCAGTAGTATGGGGGGACGGGGGAGCTCCTACGAGCAGTACTTC.

DNA for the CDR3: TGTGCCAGCAGAGCAGGGACAGGGGGCACCGGGGAGCTGTTTTTT. Residues: CASRAGTGGTGELFF. This rearrangement joins TRBV2 to TRBJ2-2, with TRBD1 matching over 11 bases. The junction had 4 bases not matched to a gene; V was cut back by 6 bases and J by 4 bases. Germline lookup yields CDR1 SNHLY and CDR2 FYNNEI. The CDR3 has 15 amino acids.

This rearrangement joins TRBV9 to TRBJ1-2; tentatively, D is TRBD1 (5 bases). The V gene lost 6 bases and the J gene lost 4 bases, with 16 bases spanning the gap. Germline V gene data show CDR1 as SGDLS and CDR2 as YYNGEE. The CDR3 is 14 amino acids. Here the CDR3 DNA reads TGTGCCAGCAACCCAGGGAGGGGAAGCTATGGCTACACCTTC. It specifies CASNPGRGSYGYTF. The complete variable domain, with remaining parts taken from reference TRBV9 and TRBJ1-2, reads DSGVTQTPKHLITATGQRVTLRCSPRSGDLSVYWYQQSLDQGLQFLIQYYNGEERAKGNILERFSAQQFPDLHSELNLSSLELGDSALYFCASNPGRGSYGYTFGSGTRLTVV.